This entry is about one TCR beta chain. Its matching antigen is unknown. The data were obtained in a study of cytomegalovirus exposure and HLA in healthy donors. The CDR3 extends over 14 amino acids. Trimming removed 5 bases at V and 1 base at J, with 8 bases between. Looked up from germline, CDR1 is SGHNT and CDR2 is YENEEA. PCR primers comprised 60 Vbeta and 13 Jbeta primers. Clones were read by immunoSEQ multiplex PCR, and TCRdb kept only the in-frame ones, dropping some. Of around 170,000 clones in the sample, about 77% were seen once. Study-level points and caveats: In an earlier analysis, about 87% or about 30%: the productive usage of most TCR beta V segments. With DRB1 most and HLA-C fewest, TCR association rates differed between HLA loci in a later analysis. Clonal expansion was found to be greater in HLA-associated TCR beta chains than in equally common others in a later analysis.

Material: PBMCs. The sequence derives from a woman younger than 45 in good health and CMV-seropositive. The chain is built from TRBV11-3 and TRBJ1-4; unclear D gene. Written as DNA, the CDR3 is TGTGCCAGCAGCCCGCGACAAACTAATGAAAAACTGTTTTTT. This translates into CASSPRQTNEKLFF. The full variable domain, in which reference TRBV11-3 and TRBJ1-4 provide the parts outside the CDR3, is EAGVVQSPRYKIIEKKQPVAFWCNPISGHNTLYWYLQNLGQGPELLIRYENEEAVDDSQLPKDRFSAERLKGVDSTLKIQPAELGDSAVYLCASSPRQTNEKLFFGSGTQLSVL.